The 2 T cell receptor beta chains presented below share a single source sample, sequenced in a study of tumor-infiltrating lymphocytes in primary liver carcinoma. cDNA specific to TCR beta was made from 450 to 500 ng of total RNA, with a constant-region primer employed for priming. Investigators got TCR beta libraries out of three nested multiplex PCR rounds, done with slightly modified ARM-PCR. For around 10 cycles apiece, the opening two PCR rounds ran with TRBV1-TRBV30 forward primers and a C-beta reverse primer. Via MiXCR, TCRdb re-called the multiplex PCR reads, giving one row per CDR3 protein. The table shows about 190,000 distinct CDR3 sequences, with over 80% occurring only once. Scientists recovered RNA and DNA together from around 20-30 mg of unsorted bulk tissue. Material: tumor tissue from primary liver carcinoma. These receptors all come from a man aged 40-49 years with primary liver carcinoma and hepatitis B virus infection.

This clonotype was seen a single time. A junction boundary mismatches the germline segment, possibly from a read error. CDR3 coding DNA: TGTGCCAGCAACTTACGCGTCTCGAACAATGAGCGGTTCTTC. The encoded protein is CASNLRVSNNERFF. This chain connects TRBV11-3 to TRBJ2-1; D unclear. The CDR3 length is 14 residues. The germline V gene has CDR1 SGHNT and CDR2 YENEEA.

V and J are TRBV10-1 and TRBJ2-7; D might be TRBD2 (6 bases). Trimming took off 5 bases at V and 9 bases at J, with 20 bases between the two ends. This CDR3 contains 14 residues. Germline lookup yields CDR1 WNHNN and CDR2 SYGVQD (reference sequence). The CDR3 DNA sequence: TGCGCCAGCAGTCCCGGGGGAATGACCTACTTGCAGTACTTC. Translating it yields CASSPGGMTYLQYF.